One and the same sample provided the 4 T cell receptor beta chains below, sequenced in a study of control samples from healthy donors and cancer patients. Some clones are missing from TCRdb's copy, which holds only in-frame ones; the method was immunoSEQ multiplex PCR. The sample yields 130,000 to 150,000 clones, around 94% seen once. Sequences were obtained from PBMCs. These receptors were obtained from a man aged 60-69 years with colorectal cancer.

The chain recombines TRBV30 with TRBJ1-5, with D perhaps TRBD1 (6 bases). This CDR3 has 13 amino acids. V lost 3 bases, J lost 2 bases, and 8 bases lay in between. Per the germline V gene, CDR1 is GTSNPN and CDR2 is SVGIG (reference sequence). The CDR3 nucleotides read TGTGCCTGGAGGGGGGGCGGCAATCAGCCCCAGCATTTT. Residues: CAWRGGGNQPQHF. The full variable domain, completed using reference TRBV30 and TRBJ1-5, is SQTIHQWPATLVQPVGSPLSLECTVEGTSNPNLYWYRQAAGRGLQLLFYSVGIGQISSEVPQNLSASRPQDRQFILSSKKLLLSDSGFYLCAWRGGGNQPQHFGDGTRLSIL.

V usage is TRBV7-2 and J usage is TRBJ2-5; TRBD1 aligns across 8 bases. Germline V CDR1 and CDR2: SGHTA, FQGNSA. The length of the CDR3 is 16 residues. V lost 5 bases, J lost 3 bases, and 11 bases stayed unmatched. The CDR3, as DNA: TGTGCCAGCAGCACAGTTGACAGGGGAGGAAAAGAGACCCAGTACTTC. Protein product: CASSTVDRGGKETQYF.

A word on this clone: The same CDR3 is also encoded by other DNA sequences in this sample. The J gene is TRBJ1-1, the V gene TRBV12-3 or TRBV12-4; D perhaps matches TRBD1 (6 bases). The CDR3 spans 13 residues. The ends were cut back, 5 bases at V and 1 base at J, with 8 bases in the middle. The CDR3 reads CASSLRGNTEAFF. The DNA of the CDR3 is TGTGCCAGCAGTCTCAGGGGGAACACTGAAGCTTTCTTT.

The chain combines TRBV27 with TRBJ2-3, with TRBD2 matching 7 bases. Trimming at V came to 6 bases and at J to 2 bases, leaving 14 bases not matched to a gene. This CDR3 has 17 residues. The V gene's germline CDR1 is MNHEY and CDR2 SMNVEV (reference sequence). The CDR3 DNA reads as TGTGCCAGCAGACAGCCGGCCAGCGGGGATTACACAGATACGCAGTATTTT. It encodes CASRQPASGDYTDTQYF.